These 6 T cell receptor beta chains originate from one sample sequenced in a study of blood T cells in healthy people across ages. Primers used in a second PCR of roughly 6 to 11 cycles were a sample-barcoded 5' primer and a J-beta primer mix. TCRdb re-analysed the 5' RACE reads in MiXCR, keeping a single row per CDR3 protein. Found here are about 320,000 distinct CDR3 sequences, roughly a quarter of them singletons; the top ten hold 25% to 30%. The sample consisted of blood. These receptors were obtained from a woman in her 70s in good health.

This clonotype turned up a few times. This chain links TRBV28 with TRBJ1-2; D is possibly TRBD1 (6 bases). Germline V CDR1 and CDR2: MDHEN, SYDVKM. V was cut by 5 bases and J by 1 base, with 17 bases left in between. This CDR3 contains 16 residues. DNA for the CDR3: TGTGCCAGCAGTCCCATGGACGGACAGAATAACTATGGCTACACCTTC. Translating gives CASSPMDGQNNYGYTF.

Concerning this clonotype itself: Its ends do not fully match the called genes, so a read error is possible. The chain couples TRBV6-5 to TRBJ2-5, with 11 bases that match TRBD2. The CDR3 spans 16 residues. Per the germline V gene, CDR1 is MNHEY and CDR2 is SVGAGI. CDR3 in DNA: TGTGCCAGCAGTTACTCGACTAGCGGGGTTGGGGGGACCCAGTGCTTC. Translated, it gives CASSYSTSGVGGTQCF.

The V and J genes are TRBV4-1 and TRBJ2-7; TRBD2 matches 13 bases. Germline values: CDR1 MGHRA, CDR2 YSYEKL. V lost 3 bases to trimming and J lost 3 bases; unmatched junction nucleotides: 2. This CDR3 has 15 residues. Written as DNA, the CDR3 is TGCGCCAGCAGCCAGGGACTAGCGGGACTCTACGAGCAGTACTTC. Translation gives CASSQGLAGLYEQYF.

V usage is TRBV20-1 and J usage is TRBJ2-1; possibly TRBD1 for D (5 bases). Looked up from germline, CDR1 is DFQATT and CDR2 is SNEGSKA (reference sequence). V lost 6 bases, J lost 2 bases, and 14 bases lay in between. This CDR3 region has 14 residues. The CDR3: CSADIGEPYNEQFF. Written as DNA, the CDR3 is TGCAGTGCCGATATAGGGGAACCCTACAATGAGCAGTTCTTC.

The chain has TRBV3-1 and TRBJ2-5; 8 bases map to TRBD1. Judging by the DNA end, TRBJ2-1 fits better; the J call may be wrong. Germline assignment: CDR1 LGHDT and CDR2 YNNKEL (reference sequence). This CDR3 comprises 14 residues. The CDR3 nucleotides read TGTGCCAGCAGCCACCAGTACAGGGGGAATGAGCAGTTCTTC. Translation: CASSHQYRGNEQFF.

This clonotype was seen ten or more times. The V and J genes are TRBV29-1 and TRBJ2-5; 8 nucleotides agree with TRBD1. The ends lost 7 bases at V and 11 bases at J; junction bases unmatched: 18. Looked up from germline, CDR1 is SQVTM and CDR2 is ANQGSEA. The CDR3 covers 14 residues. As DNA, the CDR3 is TGCAGCGGAAAACGGGACAGGTCAAGTGGTGAGCAGTACTTC. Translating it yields CSGKRDRSSGEQYF.